Following are 24 T cell receptor beta chains from one sample sequenced in a study of T cell responses to AZD1222 COVID-19 vaccine. Here immunoSEQ multiplex PCR was the method, and the copy in TCRdb shows in-frame clones only, minus some. The table has about 100,000 clones, about 88% seen once. The sample here was peripheral blood, taken on day 0 of AZD1222 vaccination. These receptors were taken from an adult in good health.

A remark on this clone: Other DNA sequences within the sample encode an identical CDR3. V usage is TRBV19 and J usage is TRBJ1-5; D ambiguous. Germline lookup yields CDR1 LNHDA and CDR2 SQIVND (reference sequence). The CDR3 loop spans 14 amino acids. V was trimmed by 4 bases and J by 0 bases, leaving 7 bases between them. The CDR3 protein is CASSTDYSNQPQHF. CDR3 coding DNA: TGTGCCAGTAGTACAGACTATAGCAATCAGCCCCAGCATTTT. The full variable domain, its missing parts supplied by reference TRBV19 and TRBJ1-5, is DGGITQSPKYLFRKEGQNVTLSCEQNLNHDAMYWYRQDPGQGLRLIYYSQIVNDFQKGDIAEGYSVSREKKESFPLTVTSAQKNPTAFYLCASSTDYSNQPQHFGDGTRLSIL.

This clone has a single count. The chain couples TRBV10-3 to TRBJ1-2; 9 bases map to TRBD1. The junction had 4 bases not matched to a gene; V was cut back by 0 bases and J by 5 bases. The germline CDR1 and CDR2 sequences are ENHRY and SYGVKD. This CDR3 has 15 residues. The CDR3 sequence: CAISESAGQGYGYTF. The CDR3 DNA follows: TGTGCCATCAGTGAGTCGGCGGGACAGGGATATGGCTACACCTTC.

The chain combines TRBV7-6 with TRBJ2-1; possibly TRBD1 or TRBD2 for D (5 bases each). The CDR3 totals 15 residues. Per germline, CDR1 SGHVS and CDR2 FNYEAQ. V lost 1 base, J lost 7 bases, and 14 bases lay in between. The CDR3 region has the DNA TGTGCCAGCAGCTTAGTCCCTGGGACGACAAATGAGCAGTTCTTC. Translation: CASSLVPGTTNEQFF.

This rearrangement joins TRBV19 to TRBJ1-5; a weak D match, TRBD1 (6 bases). The CDR3 extends over 18 amino acids. Germline CDR1 LNHDA, CDR2 SQIVND (reference sequence). Trimming took off 5 bases at V and 0 bases at J, with 20 bases between the two ends. The CDR3 loop is CASSPRQDTLISNQPQHF. Written as DNA, the CDR3 is TGTGCCAGTAGTCCCCGACAGGACACACTGATTAGCAATCAGCCCCAGCATTTT.

By its share, this clone is medium-sized (0.01 to 0.1%). The genes are TRBV7-2 and TRBJ2-1; TRBD2 aligns across 12 bases. The CDR3 consists of 14 residues. The junction had 5 bases not matched to a gene; V was cut back by 4 bases and J by 10 bases. Germline-derived CDR1 and CDR2 are SGHTA and FQGNSA. This CDR3 reads CASSSSGRAWEQFF. DNA of the CDR3: TGTGCCAGCAGCTCTAGCGGGAGGGCATGGGAGCAGTTCTTC.

The chain has TRBV9 and TRBJ2-5; a weak D match, TRBD1 (7 bases). V was clipped by 0 bases and J by 5 bases, with 14 bases between them. Germline V CDR1 and CDR2: SGDLS, YYNGEE. The CDR3 covers 15 residues. The CDR3 is CASSVEGAGWETQYF. The CDR3 region has the DNA TGTGCCAGCAGCGTAGAGGGGGCGGGATGGGAGACCCAGTACTTC.

The gene calls are TRBV4-1 and TRBJ1-6, with D unclear. This CDR3 contains 15 residues. Germline V lookup: CDR1 MGHRA, CDR2 YSYEKL. V was trimmed by 0 bases and J by 4 bases, leaving 7 bases between them. In DNA form, the CDR3 reads TGCGCCAGCAGCCAAGATCGGCGGTATAATTCACCCCTCCACTTT. Its protein product is CASSQDRRYNSPLHF.

J is TRBJ2-2 and V is TRBV5-1, with 11 bases lining up with TRBD1. Trimming took 4 bases from V and 5 from J; bases not matched to a gene: 4. CDR3 length equals 15 residues. Germline lookup yields CDR1 SGHRS and CDR2 YFSETQ. The CDR3 reads CASSTGQGATGELFF. Here the CDR3 DNA reads TGCGCCAGCAGCACTGGACAGGGGGCAACCGGGGAGCTGTTTTTT.

The CDR3 loop reads CASSVEGVLNTEAFF. The CDR3 DNA is TGTGCCAGCAGCGTAGAGGGGGTTCTAAACACTGAAGCTTTCTTT. The genes are TRBV9 and TRBJ1-1, with D perhaps TRBD1 (6 bases). The germline gives CDR1 SGDLS, CDR2 YYNGEE. The CDR3 runs to 15 residues. V was clipped by 0 bases and J by 2 bases, with 11 bases between them.

V gene TRBV3-1 (or the pseudogene TRBV3-2) combines with J gene TRBJ1-1; maybe TRBD1 (5 bases). The germline V gene encodes CDR1 LGHDT and CDR2 YNNKEL (reference sequence). V was trimmed by 0 bases and J by 12 bases, leaving 14 bases between them. This CDR3 is 13 amino acids long. The CDR3 is CASSQEWQRGSFF. For the CDR3, the DNA is TGTGCCAGCAGCCAAGAGTGGCAACGGGGGTCTTTCTTT.

The genes are TRBV2 and TRBJ2-1; D may be TRBD1 or TRBD2 (5 bases each). The CDR3 covers 14 residues. The germline V and J ends were trimmed by 8 bases and 7 bases, with 18 bases remaining between them. Germline CDR1 reads SNHLY; CDR2 reads FYNNEI. The CDR3 loop is CASPGTNQNNEQFF. In DNA form, the CDR3 reads TGTGCCAGCCCCGGGACCAATCAAAATAATGAGCAGTTCTTC.

The J gene is TRBJ2-5, the V gene TRBV2, with unresolved D. Germline assignment: CDR1 SNHLY and CDR2 FYNNEI. The CDR3 is 12 residues long. The ends were cut back, 6 bases at V and 2 bases at J, with 7 bases in the middle. DNA of the CDR3: TGTGCCAGCAGCGAACTTCAAGAGACCCAGTACTTC. As protein: CASSELQETQYF.

The gene calls are TRBV9 and TRBJ2-1; D is uncertain. The V gene's germline CDR1 is SGDLS and CDR2 YYNGEE. The CDR3 contains 16 residues. Trimming left V 5 bases short and J 3 bases short, with 18 bases between. CDR3 sequence (DNA): TGTGCCAGCAGACAACTTTGGGGTTTACTCTACAATGAGCAGTTCTTC. Its protein is CASRQLWGLLYNEQFF.

Note on this clone: At one end the junction does not follow the germline gene, possibly because of a read error. The J gene is TRBJ1-1, the V gene TRBV2; D possibly corresponds to TRBD1 (6 bases). CDR3 length equals 14 residues. CDR1 and CDR2 (germline): SNHLY, FYNNEI. CDR3 nucleotide sequence: TGTGCCAGGAGTGGACAGACTAAGAACACTGAAGCTTTCTTT. Its protein product is CARSGQTKNTEAFF.

This clone was recorded only once. The J gene is TRBJ2-3, the V gene TRBV7-8; TRBD2 agrees at 7 bases. V dropped 3 bases and J dropped 0; count of bases not matched to a gene: 3. This CDR3 is built from 15 residues. Germline CDR1 is SGHVS and CDR2 is FQNEAQ. CDR3 nucleotides: TGTGCCAGCAGCTTCGGGGGGACTAGCACAGATACGCAGTATTTT. Protein sequence: CASSFGGTSTDTQYF.

The gene calls are TRBV24-1 and TRBJ2-1; 12 bases match TRBD2. CDR1 KGHDR and CDR2 SFDVKD come from the germline V gene. The CDR3 loop spans 13 amino acids. V trimming: 7 bases; J trimming: 15 bases; junction bases outside the gene matches: 9. CDR3 residues: CATSVLAGGRRFF. The DNA for the CDR3 is TGTGCCACCAGCGTTCTAGCGGGAGGGCGAAGGTTCTTC.

The chain uses TRBV5-1 and TRBJ2-3; D is uncertain. Germline V gene lookup returns CDR1 SGHRS and CDR2 YFSETQ. The CDR3 loop spans 14 amino acids. V was cut by 0 bases and J by 2 bases, with 7 bases left in between. This CDR3 is CASSLGQNTDTQYF. The DNA of the CDR3 is TGCGCCAGCAGCTTGGGGCAGAACACAGATACGCAGTATTTT.

The rearrangement joins TRBV20-1 to TRBJ2-2; D is undetermined. This CDR3 region has 11 residues. Germline V gives CDR1 DFQATT, CDR2 SNEGSKA (reference sequence). V shed 4 bases and J shed 6 bases, with 6 bases lying between them. CDR3 sequence (DNA): TGCAGTGCTAAAGGTCCCGGGGAGCTGTTTTTT. It codes for CSAKGPGELFF.

CDR3: CSVNTGGWNTEAFF. As DNA, the CDR3 is TGCAGCGTTAACACAGGGGGCTGGAACACTGAAGCTTTCTTT. The rearrangement uses TRBV29-1 and TRBJ1-1; 9 bases map to TRBD1. V lost 5 bases to trimming and J lost 1 base; unmatched junction nucleotides: 5. Germline V gene data show CDR1 as SQVTM and CDR2 as ANQGSEA. CDR3 length: 14 residues.

The chain uses TRBV19 and TRBJ2-2; 8 bases map to TRBD1. Germline V gene sequence: CDR1 LNHDA, CDR2 SQIVND (reference sequence). This CDR3 spans 14 amino acids. The V gene end was trimmed by 2 bases and the J gene end by 6 bases; junction bases not matched to a gene: 2. CDR3 nucleotides: TGTGCCAGTAGTATACAGGGGGCCCCCGGGGAGCTGTTTTTT. It yields the protein CASSIQGAPGELFF. Complete variable domain (other parts from reference TRBV19 and TRBJ2-2): DGGITQSPKYLFRKEGQNVTLSCEQNLNHDAMYWYRQDPGQGLRLIYYSQIVNDFQKGDIAEGYSVSREKKESFPLTVTSAQKNPTAFYLCASSIQGAPGELFFGEGSRLTVL.

The CDR3 region has the DNA TGCGCCAGCACTCAAACAGGGGGCTCGGACAATGAGCAGTTCTTC. Protein sequence: CASTQTGGSDNEQFF. V and J are TRBV5-1 and TRBJ2-1, with 9 bases that match TRBD1. V was pared by 6 bases and J by 5 bases, with 9 bases of the junction left unmatched. The CDR3 spans 15 residues. Germline assignment: CDR1 SGHRS and CDR2 YFSETQ.

The chain has TRBV18 and TRBJ1-1; D gene uncertain. The germline V gene has CDR1 KGHSH and CDR2 LQKENI. The CDR3 extends over 17 amino acids. V was shortened by 3 bases and J by 7 bases, with 24 bases between the two germline ends. The CDR3 sequence: CASSPRMPVDSPLEAFF. The CDR3 nucleotides are TGTGCCAGCTCACCGAGGATGCCGGTCGACTCCCCCCTTGAAGCTTTCTTT. The full variable domain, in which reference TRBV18 and TRBJ1-1 provide the parts outside the CDR3, is NAGVMQNPRHLVRRRGQEARLRCSPMKGHSHVYWYRQLPEEGLKFMVYLQKENIIDESGMPKERFSAEFPKEGPSILRIQQVVRGDSAAYFCASSPRMPVDSPLEAFFGQGTRLTVV.

This clone was picked up one time. The CDR3 spells CASSLQGTRLAFF. The CDR3 nucleotides are TGTGCCAGCAGCTTGCAGGGGACGCGTCTGGCTTTCTTT. The rearrangement joins TRBV5-4 to TRBJ1-1; perhaps TRBD1 as D (6 bases). V lost 1 base to trimming and J lost 11 bases, with 15 bases between them. The CDR3 loop spans 13 amino acids. Germline V gives CDR1 SGHNT, CDR2 YYREEE (reference sequence).

CDR3 amino acids: CAWSPTGGAYGYTF. CDR3 in DNA: TGTGCCTGGAGTCCAACGGGGGGGGCCTATGGCTACACCTTC. V is TRBV30 and J is TRBJ1-2; tentative D call: TRBD1 (6 bases). Germline-derived CDR1 and CDR2 are GTSNPN and SVGIG (reference sequence). This CDR3 is built from 14 residues. Trimming shortened V by 2 bases and J by 4 bases, and 14 bases separated the two germline ends.